This T cell receptor beta chain was recovered during a study of vaccination effects on CD4 cells after COVID-19. Trimming took 1 base from V and 4 from J, leaving 24 bases between them. CDR1 is SGHNT, CDR2 YYREEE, per germline (reference sequence). The CDR3 has 19 amino acids. Repertoires were generated with immunoSEQ multiplex PCR, while TCRdb's copy carries only in-frame clones and drops some. The sample includes around 25,000 clones, 83% seen only once; the top ten take about 1.5%. Antigen-specific CD4+ T cells were expanded with viral peptide pools in the ViraFEST assay before sequencing. Scientists isolated CD4+ T cells after an approximately 10-day culture period ended. Everyone in the study got two shots of either the BNT162b2 or mRNA-1273 vaccine. Details on this clone: Its antigen remains unknown.

Material: CD4+ T cells from PBMCs cultured with HCoV-NL63 spike peptides, obtained after COVID-19 vaccination. This chain joins TRBV5-4 and TRBJ1-3, with D possibly matching TRBD1 (6 bases). The origin of this receptor is a human donor who received a COVID-19 vaccine. Some clones in this sample may be carry-over from other donors' samples. The CDR3 DNA follows: TGTGCCAGCAGCTTGAACCCGTGGCAGGGGCAGAAAATCGGAAACACCATATATTTT. It is translated as CASSLNPWQGQKIGNTIYF.